These 31 T cell receptor beta chains originate from one sample sequenced in a study of brain T cells in children with intractable seizures. Profiled with immunoSEQ multiplex PCR; TCRdb holds only in-frame clones, not every one. This sample yields around 100,000 clones, of which roughly 94% are seen a single time; roughly 4% belongs to the top ten. The specimen was peripheral blood, collected at surgery. The receptors derive from a boy in the first two years of life with hemimegalencephaly and intractable seizures.

The chain uses TRBV7-9 and TRBJ2-1; D might be TRBD2 (6 bases). The CDR3 is 16 amino acids. Germline V CDR1 and CDR2: SEHNR, FQNEAQ (reference sequence). Trimming took off 2 bases at V and 5 bases at J, with 16 bases between the two ends. Here the CDR3 DNA reads TGTGCCAGCAGCTTAATTCACGGGAGTGGTAACAATGAGCAGTTCTTC. The encoded protein is CASSLIHGSGNNEQFF.

The chain carries TRBV4-2 and TRBJ2-1; D ambiguous. Germline lookup yields CDR1 LGHNA and CDR2 YNFKEQ. The CDR3 has 16 residues. The ends were cut back, 2 bases at V and 0 bases at J, with 11 bases in the middle. CDR3 nucleotides: TGTGCCAGCAGCCAATTCGGGCACAGCTCCTACAATGAGCAGTTCTTC. Translation gives CASSQFGHSSYNEQFF.

This clone was observed a handful of times. The chain is built from TRBV7-8 and TRBJ1-5, with TRBD1 matching over 10 bases. Trimming took 4 bases from V and 5 from J; bases not matched to a gene: 5. From germline, CDR1 is SGHVS and CDR2 FQNEAQ. The length of the CDR3 is 15 residues. The CDR3 region is CASSSRDRGYQPQHF. CDR3 DNA: TGTGCCAGCAGCTCCCGGGACAGGGGTTATCAGCCCCAGCATTTT.

The genes are TRBV6-5 and TRBJ1-2; 9 nucleotides line up with TRBD1. Germline CDR1 is MNHEY and CDR2 is SVGAGI. This CDR3 has 13 residues. The junction had 0 bases not matched to a gene; V was cut back by 0 bases and J by 7 bases. For the CDR3, the DNA is TGTGCCAGCAGTTACTCGACAGGGGGTGGCTACACCTTC. It specifies CASSYSTGGGYTF.

The rearrangement uses TRBV12-3 or TRBV12-4 and TRBJ2-2; D may match TRBD1 or TRBD2 (7 bases each). V was trimmed by 8 bases and J by 6 bases, leaving 13 bases between them. The CDR3 is 13 amino acids. The CDR3 DNA is TGTGCCAGCCTAGCAGGGGGGGCCGGGGAGCTGTTTTTT. This encodes CASLAGGAGELFF.

This chain links TRBV19 with TRBJ2-3, with 8 positions matching TRBD2. V lost 8 bases, J lost 2 bases, and 9 bases stayed unmatched. The CDR3 consists of 15 residues. Germline lookup yields CDR1 LNHDA and CDR2 SQIVND (reference sequence). CDR3 residues: CASSLSGGPTDTQYF. The DNA for the CDR3 is TGTGCCAGTTCTCTCTCGGGGGGGCCCACAGATACGCAGTATTTT.

The chain carries TRBV7-3 and TRBJ2-1, with 10 bases that match TRBD2. Trimming at V came to 4 bases and at J to 0 bases, leaving 0 bases not matched to a gene. This CDR3 comprises 15 residues. CDR1 is SGHTA and CDR2 is FQGTGA in the germline V gene. Here the CDR3 reads CASSWTSGSYNEQFF. CDR3 nucleotide sequence: TGTGCCAGCAGCTGGACTAGCGGCTCCTACAATGAGCAGTTCTTC.

The chain joins TRBV19 to TRBJ1-6; D perhaps matches TRBD1 (6 bases). V was cut by 3 bases and J by 10 bases, with 10 bases left in between. CDR1 and CDR2 (germline): LNHDA, SQIVND (reference sequence). The CDR3 loop spans 13 amino acids. CDR3 in amino acids: CASSIGGASPLHF. CDR3 nucleotide sequence: TGTGCCAGTAGTATCGGGGGCGCCTCACCCCTCCACTTT.

V gene TRBV18 combines with J gene TRBJ1-1; 9 bases map to TRBD1. V lost 3 bases and J lost 6; bases outside the gene matches: 14. The CDR3 contains 17 residues. Germline lookup yields CDR1 KGHSH and CDR2 LQKENI. The CDR3 sequence: CASSPPGQGVRMAEAFF. DNA of the CDR3: TGTGCCAGCTCACCTCCGGGACAGGGTGTAAGGATGGCTGAAGCTTTCTTT.

The chain is built from TRBV4-1 and TRBJ2-5; possibly TRBD1 or TRBD2 for D (6 bases each). This CDR3 has 15 residues. CDR1 is MGHRA, CDR2 YSYEKL, per germline. V lost 8 bases, J lost 1 base, and 17 bases lay in between. In nucleotides, the CDR3 is TGCGCCAGCTCTCCTCTGGGGGGCGCCCAAGAGACCCAGTACTTC. This encodes CASSPLGGAQETQYF.

The chain is built from TRBV6-4 and TRBJ2-3; TRBD2 matches 9 bases. Germline CDR1 is MRHNA and CDR2 is SNTAGT. This CDR3 is 14 amino acids long. The J segment lost 4 bases and the V segment lost 3 bases, leaving 2 bases of the junction unmatched. CDR3 in amino acids: CASSDSGSPDTQYF. The CDR3 DNA reads as TGTGCCAGCAGTGATAGCGGGAGTCCAGATACGCAGTATTTT.

J is TRBJ1-3 and V is TRBV12-5, with unresolved D. Trimming left V 2 bases short and J 7 bases short, with 9 bases between. CDR3 length: 13 residues. CDR1 and CDR2 from the germline V gene are LGHNT and FRNRAP. The CDR3 sequence: CASGLPRNNTIYF. CDR3 nucleotides: TGTGCTAGTGGTTTGCCCCGGAATAACACCATATATTTT.

This clone is a singleton in its sample. This rearrangement joins TRBV5-1 to TRBJ2-7; D is tentatively TRBD1 or TRBD2 (5 bases each). With 5 bases removed from V and 2 bases from J, the gap between germline ends came to 20 bases. The CDR3 is 16 residues long. Germline V gives CDR1 SGHRS, CDR2 YFSETQ. The CDR3 DNA sequence: TGCGCCAGCAGTTACGGGGCAGCGACAGAGGCCTACGAGCAGTACTTC. It encodes CASSYGAATEAYEQYF.

This clone has a single count. The V gene is TRBV4-2, the J gene TRBJ2-2; D is possibly TRBD2 (5 bases). CDR1 is LGHNA, CDR2 YNFKEQ, per germline. V lost 2 bases and J lost 9, with 13 bases in between. The CDR3 loop spans 14 amino acids. The DNA of the CDR3 is TGTGCCAGCAGCCAAACTATCCGGGGTCGGGAGCTGTTTTTT. Its protein product is CASSQTIRGRELFF.

This chain uses TRBV7-2 with TRBJ1-2; possible D gene TRBD1, 5 bases. V lost 2 bases, J lost 2 bases, and 15 bases lay in between. The CDR3 sequence is 16 residues long. In germline, CDR1 is SGHTA, CDR2 FQGNSA. As DNA, the CDR3 is TGTGCCAGCAGCTTATCGCTCAGGGAGGGGAACTATGGCTACACCTTC. The encoded protein is CASSLSLREGNYGYTF.

The V and J genes are TRBV7-9 and TRBJ2-7; no clear D. There are 17 residues in the CDR3. Germline CDR1 is SEHNR and CDR2 is FQNEAQ (reference sequence). Trimming pared 0 bases from V and 0 bases from J, leaving 15 bases between. The CDR3 reads CASSLAQGQLSSYEQYF. The CDR3 DNA reads as TGTGCCAGCAGCTTAGCCCAAGGGCAATTAAGCTCCTACGAGCAGTACTTC.

V is TRBV21-1 and J is TRBJ2-3; the table's D call, TRBD1, has no DNA check behind it. TRBV21-1 is described as a pseudogene. The CDR3 runs 17 residues. The CDR3 sequence is CASSEKGTDRPTDTQYF. The CDR3 nucleotides are TGTGCCAGCAGCGAAAAGGGGACGGACAGACCCACAGATACGCAGTATTTT.

The chain joins TRBV6-5 to TRBJ2-1, with TRBD2 identical over 9 bases. Unmatched junction bases numbered 8, after V lost 2 bases and J lost 9 bases. Germline V lookup: CDR1 MNHEY, CDR2 SVGAGI. CDR3 size: 15 residues. The CDR3 nucleotides are TGTGCCAGCAGTTACCGTCGCGGGAGGGTGGGTGAGCAGTTCTTC. Encoded protein: CASSYRRGRVGEQFF.

This CDR3 reads CASRYRATGDYNSPLHF. Written as DNA, the CDR3 is TGTGCCAGCAGATACCGGGCGACAGGGGACTATAATTCACCCCTCCACTTT. J is TRBJ1-6 and V is TRBV5-5; 8 bases line up with TRBD1. V shed 5 bases, J shed 3 bases, and the junction held 10 bases outside the gene matches. The CDR3 covers 17 residues. Germline V lookup: CDR1 SGHKS, CDR2 YYEKEE (reference sequence).

The chain carries TRBV15 and TRBJ2-1; D is unresolved. The CDR3 loop spans 13 amino acids. CDR1 and CDR2 (germline): LNHNV, YYDKDF (reference sequence). Trimming removed 5 bases from V and 4 bases from J, with 9 bases in between. CDR3 sequence reads: CATSLNSYNEQFF. As DNA, the CDR3 is TGTGCCACCAGCCTTAATTCGTACAATGAGCAGTTCTTC.

The rearrangement uses TRBV6-5 and TRBJ1-4; a weak D match, TRBD1 (6 bases). Germline V gene sequence: CDR1 MNHEY, CDR2 SVGAGI. The CDR3 contains 14 residues. V lost 2 bases, J lost 7 bases, and 11 bases lay in between. In DNA, the CDR3 is TGTGCCAGCAGTTACGGGGGGGCCCCTGAAAAACTGTTTTTT. Protein product: CASSYGGAPEKLFF.

The V and J genes are TRBV4-2 and TRBJ1-2, with D unclear. This CDR3 region has 14 residues. The germline V and J ends were trimmed by 0 bases and 2 bases, with 7 bases remaining between them. CDR1 is LGHNA, CDR2 YNFKEQ, per germline. CDR3 sequence: CASSQDAANYGYTF. The CDR3 DNA follows: TGTGCCAGCAGCCAAGATGCAGCCAACTATGGCTACACCTTC.

The chain recombines TRBV18 with TRBJ2-7, with 8 bases fitting TRBD1. Unmatched junction bases numbered 2, after V lost 5 bases and J lost 2 bases. This CDR3 region has 13 residues. The germline V gene encodes CDR1 KGHSH and CDR2 LQKENI. The CDR3 bases are TGTGCCAGCTCAAGGACAGGGACCTACGAGCAGTACTTC. It encodes CASSRTGTYEQYF.

The V and J genes are TRBV2 and TRBJ1-1; 7 positions agree with TRBD1. This CDR3 is 12 amino acids long. V lost 6 bases to trimming and J lost 9 bases; unmatched junction nucleotides: 7. Looked up from germline, CDR1 is SNHLY and CDR2 is FYNNEI. As DNA, the CDR3 is TGTGCCAGCAGCGACAGGGAATTGAAAGCTTTCTTT. Residues: CASSDRELKAFF. The variable domain in full, completed from reference TRBV2 and TRBJ1-1, reads EPEVTQTPSHQVTQMGQEVILRCVPISNHLYFYWYRQILGQKVEFLVSFYNNEISEKSEIFDDQFSVERPDGSNFTLKIRSTKLEDSAMYFCASSDRELKAFFGQGTRLTVV.

The V gene is TRBV11-3, the J gene TRBJ2-7, with D tentatively TRBD1 (5 bases). Trimming cost V 5 bases and J 3 bases, with 11 bases left between them. The CDR3 has 13 amino acids. Germline V gene sequence: CDR1 SGHNT, CDR2 YENEEA. Here the CDR3 reads CASSNSGNYEQYF. CDR3 nucleotide sequence: TGTGCCAGCAGCAACTCAGGGAACTACGAGCAGTACTTC.

This clone was seen a single time. The chain employs TRBV28 and TRBJ2-7; unclear D gene. The V gene lost 7 bases and the J gene lost 1 base, with 8 bases spanning the gap. Looked up from germline, CDR1 is MDHEN and CDR2 is SYDVKM. CDR3 length: 12 residues. CDR3 in amino acids: CASNLGSYEQYF. CDR3 sequence (DNA): TGTGCCAGCAACCTTGGGTCCTACGAGCAGTACTTC.

The chain carries TRBV29-1 and TRBJ2-7, with TRBD1 matching 9 bases. Germline-derived CDR1 and CDR2 are SQVTM and ANQGSEA. This CDR3 region has 16 residues. After removal of 3 bases from V and 3 bases from J, the junction contained 12 bases not matched to a gene. CDR3 residues: CSVEDRGGTLGYEQYF. DNA of the CDR3: TGCAGCGTTGAGGACAGGGGCGGTACCCTAGGCTACGAGCAGTACTTC.

The CDR3, as DNA: TGTGCCAGCTCTCCGCTAGCGGGGTTATACAATGAGCAGTTCTTC. Translated, it gives CASSPLAGLYNEQFF. V gene TRBV18 combines with J gene TRBJ2-1, with TRBD2 identical over 9 bases. The germline V gene has CDR1 KGHSH and CDR2 LQKENI. CDR3 length: 15 residues. The V and J ends lost 6 bases and 4 bases, in that order; junction bases with no gene match: 7.

This clone was observed a single time. The V and J genes are TRBV5-1 and TRBJ1-2, with D maybe TRBD1 (6 bases). Germline lookup yields CDR1 SGHRS and CDR2 YFSETQ. This CDR3 has 16 residues. Trimming pared 3 bases from V and 7 bases from J, leaving 22 bases between. The CDR3 loop reads CASSSDLGGAISGYTF. CDR3 coding DNA: TGCGCCAGCAGCTCCGACCTGGGGGGGGCTATCTCTGGCTACACCTTC. The full variable domain, in which reference TRBV5-1 and TRBJ1-2 provide the parts outside the CDR3, is KAGVTQTPRYLIKTRGQQVTLSCSPISGHRSVSWYQQTPGQGLQFLFEYFSETQRNKGNFPGRFSGRQFSNSRSEMNVSTLELGDSALYLCASSSDLGGAISGYTFGSGTRLTVV.

The gene calls are TRBV19 and TRBJ2-5; D is perhaps TRBD2 (5 bases). The CDR3 spans 16 residues. V lost 1 base, J lost 2 bases, and 14 bases lay in between. Germline V lookup: CDR1 LNHDA, CDR2 SQIVND (reference sequence). In DNA form, the CDR3 reads TGTGCCAGTAGTATAGTCGGGCAGCGGCTACAAGAGACCCAGTACTTC. Protein sequence: CASSIVGQRLQETQYF.

This clone appeared a single time. The chain couples TRBV27 to TRBJ2-3; 7 bases are shared with TRBD2. The trim removed 5 bases at V and 4 bases at J, leaving 9 bases unmatched. The CDR3 covers 15 residues. Per the germline V gene, CDR1 is MNHEY and CDR2 is SMNVEV (reference sequence). The CDR3 DNA follows: TGTGCCAGCAGTCTCCTGGCGGGAGTATCAGATACGCAGTATTTT. Translation: CASSLLAGVSDTQYF.